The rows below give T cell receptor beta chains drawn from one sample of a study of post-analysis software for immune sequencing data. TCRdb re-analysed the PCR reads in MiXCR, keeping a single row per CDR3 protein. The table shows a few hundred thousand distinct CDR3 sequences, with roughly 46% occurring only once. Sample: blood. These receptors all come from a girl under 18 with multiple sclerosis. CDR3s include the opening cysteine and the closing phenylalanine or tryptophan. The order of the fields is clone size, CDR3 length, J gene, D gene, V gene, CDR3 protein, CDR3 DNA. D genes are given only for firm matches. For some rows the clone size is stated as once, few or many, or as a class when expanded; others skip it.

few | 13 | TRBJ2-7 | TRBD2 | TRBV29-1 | CSGTSGSSYEQYF | TGCAGTGGAACTAGCGGAAGCTCCTACGAGCAGTACTTC
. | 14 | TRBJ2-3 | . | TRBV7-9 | CASSSLGHADTQYF | TGTGCCAGCAGCTCGCTGGGACACGCAGATACGCAGTATTTT
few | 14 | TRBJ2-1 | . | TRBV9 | CASSVGTLNNEQFF | TGTGCCAGCAGCGTGGGGACACTCAACAATGAGCAGTTCTTC
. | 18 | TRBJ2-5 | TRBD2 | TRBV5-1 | CASSLGPLSSGTQETQYF | TGCGCCAGCAGCTTAGGTCCCCTCTCTAGCGGTACACAAGAGACCCAGTACTTC
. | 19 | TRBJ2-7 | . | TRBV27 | CASSPSSVWRIKSSYEQYF | TGTGCCAGCAGTCCCAGTTCTGTCTGGCGGATCAAGAGCTCCTACGAGCAGTACTTC
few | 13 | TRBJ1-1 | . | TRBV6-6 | CASTQTRNTEAFF | TGTGCCAGCACCCAAACAAGGAACACTGAAGCTTTCTTT
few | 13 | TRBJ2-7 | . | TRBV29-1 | CSDLTVSSYEQYF | TGCAGCGACCTAACGGTGTCCTCCTACGAGCAGTACTTC
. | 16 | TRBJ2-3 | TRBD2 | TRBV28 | CAGSSPAAGESDTQYF | TGTGCCGGCAGTTCCCCAGCAGCGGGAGAGTCAGATACGCAGTATTTT
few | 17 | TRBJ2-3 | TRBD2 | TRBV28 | CASSFRTSGRAGDTQYF | TGTGCCAGCAGTTTTCGGACTAGCGGGAGGGCAGGAGATACGCAGTATTTT
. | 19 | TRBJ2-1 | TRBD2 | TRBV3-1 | CASSQTHPGLAGGGYEQFF | TGTGCCAGCAGCCAAACTCATCCGGGACTAGCGGGAGGGGGGTATGAGCAGTTCTTC
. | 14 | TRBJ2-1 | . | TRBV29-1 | CSVRGQGRFNEQFF | TGCAGCGTGCGCGGTCAGGGACGTTTCAATGAGCAGTTCTTC
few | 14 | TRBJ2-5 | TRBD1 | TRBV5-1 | CASSGGQGLETQYF | TGCGCCAGCAGCGGTGGACAGGGTTTGGAGACCCAGTACTTC
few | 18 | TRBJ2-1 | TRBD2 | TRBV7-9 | CASSLAMRPAGGHNEQFF | TGTGCCAGCAGCTTAGCGATGAGACCAGCGGGAGGGCATAATGAGCAGTTCTTC
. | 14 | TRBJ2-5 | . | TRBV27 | CASSYSDLTETQYF | TGTGCCAGCAGTTATAGCGACCTCACGGAGACCCAGTACTTC
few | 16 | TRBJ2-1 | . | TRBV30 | CAWIGRTNPSYNEQFF | TGTGCCTGGATAGGACGGACGAACCCCTCCTACAATGAGCAGTTCTTC
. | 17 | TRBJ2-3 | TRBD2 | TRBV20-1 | CSATTSGKLSSTDTQYF | TGCAGTGCAACAACTAGCGGGAAGTTATCAAGCACAGATACGCAGTATTTT
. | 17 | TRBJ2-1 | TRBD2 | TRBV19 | CASSMGQREGRNNEQFF | TGTGCCAGTAGTATGGGACAGCGGGAGGGCCGGAACAATGAGCAGTTCTTC
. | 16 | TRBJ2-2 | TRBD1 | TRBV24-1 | CATSDIGQGAQGELFF | TGTGCCACCAGTGATATTGGACAGGGGGCGCAGGGGGAGCTGTTTTTT
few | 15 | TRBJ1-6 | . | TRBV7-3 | CASSLEGSGDSPLHF | TGTGCCAGCAGCTTGGAGGGGAGCGGCGATTCACCCCTCCACTTT
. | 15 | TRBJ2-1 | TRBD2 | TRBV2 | CASRRAAGVYNEQFF | TGTGCCAGCAGGAGGGCAGCGGGGGTCTACAATGAGCAGTTCTTC
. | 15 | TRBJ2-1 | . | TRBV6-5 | CASRRDENSYNEQFF | TGTGCCAGCAGGCGGGACGAGAACTCCTACAATGAGCAGTTCTTC
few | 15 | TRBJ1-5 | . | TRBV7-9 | CASSLQGDSNQPQHF | TGTGCCAGCAGCTTGCAAGGGGACAGCAATCAGCCCCAGCATTTT
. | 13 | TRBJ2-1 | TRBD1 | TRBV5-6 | CTSSSGTGNEQFF | TGTACCAGCAGCTCAGGGACAGGGAATGAGCAGTTCTTC
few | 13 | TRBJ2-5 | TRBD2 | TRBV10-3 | CAIRTSGIETQYF | TGTGCCATTAGGACTAGCGGGATTGAGACCCAGTACTTC
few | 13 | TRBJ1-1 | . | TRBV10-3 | CAISDGLPAEAFF | TGTGCCATTTCAGACGGATTACCCGCCGAAGCTTTCTTT
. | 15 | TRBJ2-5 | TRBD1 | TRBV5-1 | CASSLVDRGLKTQYF | TGCGCCAGCAGCTTGGTGGACAGGGGCCTTAAGACCCAGTACTTC
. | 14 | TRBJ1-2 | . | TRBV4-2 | CASSQVTPNYGYTF | TGTGCCAGCAGCCAAGTAACACCTAACTATGGCTACACCTTC
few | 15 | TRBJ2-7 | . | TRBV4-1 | CASSQQGGLFYEQYF | TGCGCCAGCAGCCAGCAAGGAGGGCTCTTCTACGAGCAGTACTTC
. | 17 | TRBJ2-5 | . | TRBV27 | CASSLFSMQTKEETQYF | TGTGCCAGCAGTTTATTTTCCATGCAGACCAAAGAAGAGACCCAGTACTTC
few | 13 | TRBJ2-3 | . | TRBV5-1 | CASSLRVGDTQYF | TGCGCCAGCAGCTTACGGGTAGGGGATACGCAGTATTTT
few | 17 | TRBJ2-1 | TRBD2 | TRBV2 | CASSAISGRVSYNEQFF | TGTGCCAGCAGTGCGATTAGCGGGAGAGTCTCCTACAATGAGCAGTTCTTC
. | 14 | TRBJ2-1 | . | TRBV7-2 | CASRGADRYNEQFF | TGTGCCAGCAGGGGGGCCGACAGATACAATGAGCAGTTCTTC
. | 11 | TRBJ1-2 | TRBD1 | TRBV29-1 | CSAGQGVGYTF | TGCAGCGCCGGACAGGGGGTCGGCTACACCTTC
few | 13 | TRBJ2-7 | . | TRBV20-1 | CSASSQGTYEQYF | TGCAGTGCTAGTAGTCAGGGTACTTACGAGCAGTACTTC
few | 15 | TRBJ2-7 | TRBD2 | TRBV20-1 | CSARDVAGEYDEQYF | TGCAGTGCTAGAGATGTAGCGGGAGAATACGACGAGCAGTACTTC
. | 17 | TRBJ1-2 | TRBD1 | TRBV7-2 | CASSLERWDRANYGYTF | TGTGCCAGCAGCTTAGAGAGGTGGGACAGGGCTAACTATGGCTACACCTTC
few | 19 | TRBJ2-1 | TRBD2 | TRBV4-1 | CASSPSTPAGGRGYNEQFF | TGCGCCAGCAGCCCAAGTACCCCAGCGGGAGGACGGGGCTACAATGAGCAGTTCTTC
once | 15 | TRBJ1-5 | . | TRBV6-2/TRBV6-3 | CASSQLDGYNQPQHF | TGTGCCAGCAGTCAACTGGACGGATACAATCAGCCCCAGCATTTT
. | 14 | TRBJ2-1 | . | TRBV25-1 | CASNIGSSYNEQFF | TGTGCCAGCAATATCGGGAGCTCCTACAATGAGCAGTTCTTC
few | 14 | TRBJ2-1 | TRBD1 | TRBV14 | CASRQGQGYNEQFF | TGTGCCAGCAGACAGGGGCAGGGGTACAATGAGCAGTTCTTC
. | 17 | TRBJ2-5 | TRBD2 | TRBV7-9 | CASSPSFGGRVQETQYF | TGTGCCAGCAGTCCCTCTTTCGGCGGGAGGGTACAAGAGACCCAGTACTTC
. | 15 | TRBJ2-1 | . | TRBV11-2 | CASSLEVSSWETQFF | TGTGCCAGCAGCTTGGAGGTTTCTTCATGGGAGACCCAGTTCTTC
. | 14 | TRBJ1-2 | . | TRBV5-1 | CASSEAGAGYGYTF | TGCGCCAGCAGCGAGGCAGGGGCTGGCTATGGCTACACCTTC
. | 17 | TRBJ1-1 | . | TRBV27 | CASSLSAGQSMNTGAFF | TGTGCCAGCAGTTTATCGGCTGGACAGTCCATGAACACTGGAGCTTTCTTT
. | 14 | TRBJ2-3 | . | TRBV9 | CASSQGRGADTQYF | TGTGCCAGCAGCCAGGGGAGAGGTGCAGATACGCAGTATTTT
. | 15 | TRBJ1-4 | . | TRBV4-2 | CASSQERRVNEKLFF | TGTGCCAGCAGCCAAGAACGCAGGGTTAATGAAAAACTGTTTTTT
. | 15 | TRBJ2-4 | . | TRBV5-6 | CASSPSPTAKNIQYF | TGTGCCAGCAGCCCCTCCCCGACAGCCAAAAACATTCAGTACTTC
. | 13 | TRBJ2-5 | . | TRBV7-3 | CASSLTPSEAQYF | TGTGCCAGCAGCTTAACCCCGTCTGAGGCCCAGTACTTC
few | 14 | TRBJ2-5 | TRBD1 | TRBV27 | CASSLSTRGETQYF | TGTGCCAGCAGTTTATCAACCAGGGGGGAGACCCAGTACTTC
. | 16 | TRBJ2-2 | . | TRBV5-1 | CASSLGPMSDTGELFF | TGCGCCAGCAGCTTGGGGCCTATGAGTGACACCGGGGAGCTGTTTTTT
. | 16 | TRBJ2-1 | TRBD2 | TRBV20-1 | CSARDLGSGNYNEQFF | TGCAGTGCTAGAGATCTCGGAAGCGGGAACTACAATGAGCAGTTCTTC
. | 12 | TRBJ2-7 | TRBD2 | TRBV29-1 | CSVGGLPYEQYF | TGCAGCGTTGGGGGACTACCCTACGAGCAGTACTTC
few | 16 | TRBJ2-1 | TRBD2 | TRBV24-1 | CATEGGLAGGYNEQFF | TGTGCCACCGAAGGTGGACTAGCGGGGGGATACAATGAGCAGTTCTTC
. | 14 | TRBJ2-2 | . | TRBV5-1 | CAGSGGLNTGELFF | TGCGCCGGCTCCGGGGGTTTGAACACCGGGGAGCTGTTTTTT